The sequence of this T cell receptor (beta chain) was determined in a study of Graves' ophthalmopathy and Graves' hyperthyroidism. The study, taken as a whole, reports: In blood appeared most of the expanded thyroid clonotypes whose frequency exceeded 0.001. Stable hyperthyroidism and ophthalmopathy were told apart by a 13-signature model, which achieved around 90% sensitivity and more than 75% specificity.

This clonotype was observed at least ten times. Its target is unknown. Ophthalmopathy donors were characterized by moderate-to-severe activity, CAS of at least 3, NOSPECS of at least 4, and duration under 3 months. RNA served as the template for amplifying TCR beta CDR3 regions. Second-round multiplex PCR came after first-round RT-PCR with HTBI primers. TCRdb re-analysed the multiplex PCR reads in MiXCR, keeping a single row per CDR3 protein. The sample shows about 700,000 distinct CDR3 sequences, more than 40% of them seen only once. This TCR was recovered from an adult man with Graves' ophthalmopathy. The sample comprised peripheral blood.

The CDR3 sequence: CATSRVGNVNTEAFF. Written as DNA, the CDR3 is TGTGCCACCAGCAGAGTGGGGAATGTAAACACTGAAGCTTTCTTT. The gene calls are TRBV15 and TRBJ1-1; D gene unclear. V lost 1 base and J lost 2, with 11 bases in between. CDR1 and CDR2 from the germline V gene are LNHNV and YYDKDF (reference sequence). This CDR3 spans 15 amino acids.